This is a list of T cell receptor beta chains from one sample in a study of Ad26.COV2.S vaccination and SARS-CoV-2 variants. The assay was immunoSEQ multiplex PCR, and TCRdb's table has in-frame clones only and misses some. This sample has about 430,000 clones, with 80% to 95% found just once. Sequenced here: peripheral blood, sampled in a trial of Ad26.COV2.S vaccine versus placebo. The source is a person between 18 and 59 years old who received the Ad26.COV2.S COVID-19 vaccine or a placebo. Each CDR3 is given with its conserved first and last residue. A D gene is named only where the DNA matches it firmly. Rows may omit the clone size; those that give it use once, few, many or a size class.

v_gene: TRBV5-6; abundance: -; j_gene: TRBJ1-4; len: 16; d_gene: TRBD1; CDR3aa: CASSLRTGTGTEKLFF; CDR3nt: TGTGCCAGCAGCTTACGCACCGGGACAGGGACTGAAAAACTGTTTTTT
v_gene: TRBV6-5; abundance: -; j_gene: TRBJ1-3; len: 14; d_gene: -; CDR3aa: CASSSPRQGNTIYF; CDR3nt: TGTGCCAGCAGTTCCCCCCGGCAGGGAAACACCATATATTTT
v_gene: TRBV12-5; abundance: -; j_gene: TRBJ2-3; len: 15; d_gene: -; CDR3aa: CASGREEGPADTQYF; CDR3nt: TGTGCTAGTGGTCGCGAAGAGGGCCCAGCAGATACGCAGTATTTT
v_gene: TRBV5-5; abundance: -; j_gene: TRBJ2-1; len: 16; d_gene: -; CDR3aa: CASSLTDTATFNEQFF; CDR3nt: TGTGCCAGCAGCTTGACGGACACCGCCACCTTCAATGAGCAGTTCTTC
v_gene: TRBV6-5; abundance: once; j_gene: TRBJ1-2; len: 14; d_gene: TRBD1; CDR3aa: CASRGTGTNYGYTF; CDR3nt: TGTGCCAGCAGGGGGACAGGGACAAACTATGGCTACACCTTC
v_gene: TRBV6-1; abundance: -; j_gene: TRBJ2-1; len: 15; d_gene: -; CDR3aa: CASSERATPYNEQFF; CDR3nt: TGTGCCAGCAGTGAAAGGGCAACCCCCTACAATGAGCAGTTCTTC
v_gene: TRBV25-1; abundance: -; j_gene: TRBJ2-4; len: 13; d_gene: -; CDR3aa: CASSVGVKNIQYF; CDR3nt: TGTGCCAGCAGTGTAGGGGTCAAAAACATTCAGTACTTC
v_gene: TRBV5-1; abundance: -; j_gene: TRBJ2-1; len: 16; d_gene: TRBD2; CDR3aa: CASSFVAGEKGDEQFF; CDR3nt: TGCGCCAGCAGCTTCGTAGCGGGAGAGAAAGGTGATGAGCAGTTCTTC
v_gene: TRBV25-1; abundance: -; j_gene: TRBJ1-4; len: 16; d_gene: -; CDR3aa: CASSESLRTTNEKLFF; CDR3nt: TGTGCCAGCAGTGAAAGTCTCAGGACAACTAATGAAAAACTGTTTTTT
v_gene: TRBV4-3; abundance: -; j_gene: TRBJ2-7; len: 14; d_gene: -; CDR3aa: CASSQDSIGGSVYF; CDR3nt: TGCGCCAGCAGCCAAGATAGTATAGGAGGGAGTGTGTACTTC
v_gene: TRBV28; abundance: -; j_gene: TRBJ1-3; len: 16; d_gene: -; CDR3aa: CASRSSGTVSGNTIYF; CDR3nt: TGTGCCAGCAGGTCCTCCGGGACCGTCTCTGGAAACACCATATATTTT
v_gene: TRBV6-2/TRBV6-3; abundance: -; j_gene: TRBJ2-7; len: 16; d_gene: TRBD2; CDR3aa: CASSYLGLAGSYEQYF; CDR3nt: TGTGCCAGCAGTTATCTTGGACTAGCGGGATCCTACGAGCAGTACTTC
v_gene: TRBV5-4; abundance: -; j_gene: TRBJ1-3; len: 16; d_gene: -; CDR3aa: CASSFSGRSSGNTIYF; CDR3nt: TGTGCCAGCAGCTTCTCTGGGCGCTCCTCTGGAAACACCATATATTTT
v_gene: TRBV30; abundance: once; j_gene: TRBJ1-5; len: 12; d_gene: -; CDR3aa: CACGGGNQPQHF; CDR3nt: TGTGCCTGCGGGGGGGGAAATCAGCCCCAGCATTTT
v_gene: TRBV20-1; abundance: -; j_gene: TRBJ2-3; len: 11; d_gene: -; CDR3aa: CSAGVTDTQYF; CDR3nt: TGCAGTGCCGGGGTCACAGATACGCAGTATTTT
v_gene: TRBV6-6; abundance: -; j_gene: TRBJ1-2; len: 14; d_gene: TRBD1; CDR3aa: CASSRTGANYGYTF; CDR3nt: TGTGCCAGCAGCCGGACAGGGGCTAACTATGGCTACACCTTC
v_gene: TRBV4-1; abundance: -; j_gene: TRBJ1-1; len: 15; d_gene: TRBD1; CDR3aa: CASSQRTGTNTEAFF; CDR3nt: TGCGCCAGCAGCCAGCGGACAGGTACGAACACTGAAGCTTTCTTT
v_gene: TRBV4-3; abundance: -; j_gene: TRBJ2-7; len: 14; d_gene: TRBD1; CDR3aa: CASSQGGQGNKQYF; CDR3nt: TGCGCCAGCAGCCAGGGGGGACAGGGGAATAAGCAGTACTTC
v_gene: TRBV10-3; abundance: -; j_gene: TRBJ2-1; len: 16; d_gene: TRBD2; CDR3aa: CAISGAGLAGGDEQFF; CDR3nt: TGTGCCATCAGCGGAGCAGGGTTAGCGGGAGGTGATGAGCAGTTCTTC
v_gene: TRBV28; abundance: -; j_gene: TRBJ2-7; len: 14; d_gene: TRBD1; CDR3aa: CASRGTGRFYEQYF; CDR3nt: TGTGCCAGCAGAGGGACAGGGCGTTTCTACGAGCAGTACTTC
v_gene: TRBV5-4; abundance: -; j_gene: TRBJ1-2; len: 15; d_gene: TRBD1; CDR3aa: CASSSGQVIGGGYTF; CDR3nt: TGTGCCAGCAGCTCGGGACAGGTCATTGGGGGGGGCTACACCTTC
v_gene: TRBV3-1/TRBV3-2; abundance: -; j_gene: TRBJ2-2; len: 16; d_gene: TRBD2; CDR3aa: CASSLTGTRDTGELFF; CDR3nt: TGTGCCAGCAGCCTAACGGGGACTAGGGACACCGGGGAGCTGTTTTTT
v_gene: TRBV4-3; abundance: -; j_gene: TRBJ2-3; len: 16; d_gene: TRBD2; CDR3aa: CASSYRAGGSTDTQYF; CDR3nt: TGCGCCAGCAGCTACAGGGCGGGAGGGAGCACAGATACGCAGTATTTT
v_gene: TRBV9; abundance: -; j_gene: TRBJ2-1; len: 15; d_gene: TRBD2; CDR3aa: CASSAGTTSYNEQFF; CDR3nt: TGTGCCAGCAGCGCCGGGACTACCTCCTACAATGAGCAGTTCTTC
v_gene: TRBV6-1; abundance: -; j_gene: TRBJ2-5; len: 13; d_gene: -; CDR3aa: CASSERFEETQYF; CDR3nt: TGTGCCAGCAGTGAACGGTTCGAAGAGACCCAGTACTTC
v_gene: TRBV21-1; abundance: -; j_gene: TRBJ1-5; len: 15; d_gene: -; CDR3aa: CASSKTQGVRQPQHF; CDR3nt: TGTGCCAGCAGCAAGACACAGGGGGTAAGGCAGCCCCAGCATTTT
v_gene: TRBV1; abundance: -; j_gene: TRBJ2-7; len: 16; d_gene: -; CDR3aa: CTSSHAIGGITYEQYF; CDR3nt: TGCACCAGCAGCCACGCCATTGGGGGGATTACGTACGAGCAGTACTTC